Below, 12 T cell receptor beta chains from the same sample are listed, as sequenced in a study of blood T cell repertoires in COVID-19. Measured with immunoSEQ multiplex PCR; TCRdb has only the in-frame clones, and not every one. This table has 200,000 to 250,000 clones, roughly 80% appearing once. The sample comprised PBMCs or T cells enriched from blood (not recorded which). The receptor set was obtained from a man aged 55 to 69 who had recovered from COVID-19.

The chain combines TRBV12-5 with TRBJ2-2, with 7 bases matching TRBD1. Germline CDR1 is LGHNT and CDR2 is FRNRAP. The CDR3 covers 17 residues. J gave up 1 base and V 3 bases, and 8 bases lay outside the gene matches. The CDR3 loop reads CASGFSWTGENTGELFF. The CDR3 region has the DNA TGTGCTAGTGGTTTCTCCTGGACAGGCGAGAACACCGGGGAGCTGTTTTTT.

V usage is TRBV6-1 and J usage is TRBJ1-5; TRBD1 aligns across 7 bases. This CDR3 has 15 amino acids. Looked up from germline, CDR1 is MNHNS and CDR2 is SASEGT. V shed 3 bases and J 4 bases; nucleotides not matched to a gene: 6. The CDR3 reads CASSDGQAENQPQHF. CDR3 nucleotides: TGTGCCAGCAGTGATGGACAGGCTGAAAATCAGCCCCAGCATTTT.

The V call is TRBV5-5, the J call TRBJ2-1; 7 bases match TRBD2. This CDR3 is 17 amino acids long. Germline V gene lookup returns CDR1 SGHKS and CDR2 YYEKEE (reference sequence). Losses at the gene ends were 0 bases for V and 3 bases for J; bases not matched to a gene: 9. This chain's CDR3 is CASSLAGGLGVYNEQFF. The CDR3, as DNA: TGTGCCAGCAGCTTGGCGGGTGGACTAGGTGTCTACAATGAGCAGTTCTTC.

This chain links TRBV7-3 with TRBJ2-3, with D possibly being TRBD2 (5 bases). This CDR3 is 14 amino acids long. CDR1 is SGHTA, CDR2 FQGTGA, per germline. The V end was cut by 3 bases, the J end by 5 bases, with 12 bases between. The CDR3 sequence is CASSLGLGVDTQYF. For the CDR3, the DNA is TGTGCCAGCAGCTTGGGGTTGGGAGTAGATACGCAGTATTTT.

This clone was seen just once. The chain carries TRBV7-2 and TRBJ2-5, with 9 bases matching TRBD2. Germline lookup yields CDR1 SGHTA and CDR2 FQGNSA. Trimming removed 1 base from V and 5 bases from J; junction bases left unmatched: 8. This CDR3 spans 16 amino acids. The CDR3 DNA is TGTGCCAGCAGCTTAGAGAGTGGCGGGGGGGTCGAGACCCAGTACTTC. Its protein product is CASSLESGGGVETQYF.

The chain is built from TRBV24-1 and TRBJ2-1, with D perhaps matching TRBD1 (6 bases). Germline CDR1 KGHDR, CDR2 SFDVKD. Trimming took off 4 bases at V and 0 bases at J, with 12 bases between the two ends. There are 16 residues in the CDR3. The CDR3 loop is CATSDPTGVSYNEQFF. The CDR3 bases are TGTGCCACCAGTGACCCGACAGGCGTCTCCTACAATGAGCAGTTCTTC.

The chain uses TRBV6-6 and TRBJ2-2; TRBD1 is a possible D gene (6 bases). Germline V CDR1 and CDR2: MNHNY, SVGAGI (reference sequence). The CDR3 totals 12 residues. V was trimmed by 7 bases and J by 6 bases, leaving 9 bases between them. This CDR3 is CASIRGAGELFF. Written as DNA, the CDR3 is TGTGCCAGCATCAGGGGCGCCGGGGAGCTGTTTTTT.

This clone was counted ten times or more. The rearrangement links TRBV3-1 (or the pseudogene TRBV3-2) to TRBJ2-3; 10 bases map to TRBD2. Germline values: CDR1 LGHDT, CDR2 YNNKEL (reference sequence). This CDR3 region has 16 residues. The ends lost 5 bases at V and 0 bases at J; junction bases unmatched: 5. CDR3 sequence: CASSSRAGGSTDTQYF. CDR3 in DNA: TGTGCCAGCAGCTCCAGAGCGGGGGGGAGCACAGATACGCAGTATTTT.

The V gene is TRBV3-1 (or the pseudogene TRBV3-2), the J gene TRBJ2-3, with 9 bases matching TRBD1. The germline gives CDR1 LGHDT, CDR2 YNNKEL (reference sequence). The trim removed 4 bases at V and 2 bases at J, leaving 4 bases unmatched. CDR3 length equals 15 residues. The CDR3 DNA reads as TGTGCCAGCAGCCCTAGGACAGGGGCCACAGATACGCAGTATTTT. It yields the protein CASSPRTGATDTQYF.

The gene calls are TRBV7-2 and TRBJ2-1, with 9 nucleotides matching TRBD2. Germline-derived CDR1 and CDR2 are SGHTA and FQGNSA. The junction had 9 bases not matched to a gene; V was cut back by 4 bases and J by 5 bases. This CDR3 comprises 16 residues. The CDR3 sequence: CASSSLAGVRNNEQFF. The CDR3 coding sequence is TGTGCCAGCAGCTCATTAGCGGGGGTTAGAAACAATGAGCAGTTCTTC.

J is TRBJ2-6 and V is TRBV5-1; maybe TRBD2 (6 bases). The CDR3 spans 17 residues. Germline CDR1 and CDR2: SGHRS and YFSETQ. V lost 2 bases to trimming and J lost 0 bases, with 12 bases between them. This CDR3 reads CASSLGAAGSGANVLTF. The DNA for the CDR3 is TGCGCCAGCAGCTTAGGGGCAGCGGGCTCTGGGGCCAACGTCCTGACTTTC. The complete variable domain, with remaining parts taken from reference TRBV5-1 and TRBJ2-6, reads KAGVTQTPRYLIKTRGQQVTLSCSPISGHRSVSWYQQTPGQGLQFLFEYFSETQRNKGNFPGRFSGRQFSNSRSEMNVSTLELGDSALYLCASSLGAAGSGANVLTFGAGSRLTVL.

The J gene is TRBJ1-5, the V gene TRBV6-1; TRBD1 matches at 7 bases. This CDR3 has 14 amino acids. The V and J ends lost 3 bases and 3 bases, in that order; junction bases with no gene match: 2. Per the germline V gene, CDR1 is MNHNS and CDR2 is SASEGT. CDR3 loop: CASSDRGDNQPQHF. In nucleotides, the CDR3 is TGTGCCAGCAGTGACAGGGGGGACAATCAGCCCCAGCATTTT.